This entry concerns a single TCR beta chain. The V and J ends lost 5 bases and 2 bases, in that order; junction bases with no gene match: 12. In germline, CDR1 is KGHSH, CDR2 LQKENI. This CDR3 has 18 amino acids. This specimen comes from a study of blood T cell repertoires in COVID-19. Across the study: Sites across the United States, Italy and Spain contributed samples from acute and convalescent COVID-19. T cells, B-cell-depleted T cells, or PBMCs provided the cDNA or gDNA that served as material.

Source study methods: Amplification from reference gene primers served as the basis for estimated nucleated cell counts. TCRdb keeps only in-frame clones here, not all; method: immunoSEQ multiplex PCR. V, J and clone size derive from that table, while D and trimming were established from the DNA sequence. Here the sample spans about 360,000 clones, around 90% being singletons. The chain links TRBV18 to TRBJ2-7; 13 bases are shared with TRBD2. Sequencing was carried out using peripheral blood. This receptor was taken from a human donor in a cohort sampled during active COVID-19. CDR3 amino acids: CASSTGTSGNQRTYEQYF. Written as DNA, the CDR3 is TGTGCCAGCTCAACCGGGACTAGCGGGAACCAAAGGACCTACGAGCAGTACTTC.